This T cell receptor (beta chain) was obtained from a study of T cells in Graves' hyperthyroidism and ophthalmopathy. Diagnosing involved the use of clinical symptoms, serum thyroxine and TRAb, thyroid ultrasound and orbital computed tomography. The CDR3 covers 16 residues. The germline CDR1 and CDR2 sequences are MGHRA and YSYEKL. What was amplified from RNA transcripts were TCR beta CDR3 regions. With the HTBI primer set, the TCR CDR3 went through a first round of RT-PCR. TCRdb reprocessed the multiplex PCR reads via MiXCR and lists one record per CDR3 protein. The repertoire holds around 300,000 distinct CDR3 sequences, with over 11% as singletons. On this clonotype: The junction does not match germline at one end; this may be a read error.

Source material: blood. This clonotype originated in a woman between 25 and 40 years old with Graves' hyperthyroidism. The chain couples TRBV4-1 to TRBJ2-2, with 8 bases matching TRBD1. CDR3 region: CASSQNRGANTWELFF. The CDR3 DNA follows: TGCGCCAGCAGCCAAAACAGGGGGGCGAACACCTGGGAGCTGTTTTTT.